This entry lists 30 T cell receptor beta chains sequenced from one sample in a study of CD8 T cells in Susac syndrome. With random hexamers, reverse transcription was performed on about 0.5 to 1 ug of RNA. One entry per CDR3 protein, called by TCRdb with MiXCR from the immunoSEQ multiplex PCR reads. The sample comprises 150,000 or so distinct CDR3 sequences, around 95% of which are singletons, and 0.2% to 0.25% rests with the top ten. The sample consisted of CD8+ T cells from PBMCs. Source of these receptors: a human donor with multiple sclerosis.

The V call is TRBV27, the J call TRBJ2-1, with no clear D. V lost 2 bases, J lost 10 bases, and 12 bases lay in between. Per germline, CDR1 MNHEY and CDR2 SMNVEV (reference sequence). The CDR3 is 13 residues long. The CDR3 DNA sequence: TGTGCCAGCAGTTTAGGACCCCATGCCGAGCAGTTCTTC. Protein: CASSLGPHAEQFF.

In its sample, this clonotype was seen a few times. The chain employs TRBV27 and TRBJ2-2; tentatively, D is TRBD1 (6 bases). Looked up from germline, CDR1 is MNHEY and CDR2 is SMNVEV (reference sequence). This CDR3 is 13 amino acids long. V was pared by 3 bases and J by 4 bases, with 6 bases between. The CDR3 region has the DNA TGTGCCAGCAGTTTGGGGGCCACCGGGGAGCTGTTTTTT. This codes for CASSLGATGELFF.

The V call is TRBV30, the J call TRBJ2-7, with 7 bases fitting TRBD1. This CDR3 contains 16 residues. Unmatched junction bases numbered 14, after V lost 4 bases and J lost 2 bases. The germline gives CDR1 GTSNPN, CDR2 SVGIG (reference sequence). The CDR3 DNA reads TGTGCCTGGACCGGACAGGCGTCACGTAGGCCCTACGAGCAGTACTTC. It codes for CAWTGQASRRPYEQYF.

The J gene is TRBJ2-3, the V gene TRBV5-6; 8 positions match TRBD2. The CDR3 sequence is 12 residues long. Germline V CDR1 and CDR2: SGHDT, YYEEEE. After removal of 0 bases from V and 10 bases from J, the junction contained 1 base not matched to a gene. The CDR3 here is CASSLGLAPQYF. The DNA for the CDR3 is TGTGCCAGCAGCTTGGGACTAGCGCCGCAGTATTTT.

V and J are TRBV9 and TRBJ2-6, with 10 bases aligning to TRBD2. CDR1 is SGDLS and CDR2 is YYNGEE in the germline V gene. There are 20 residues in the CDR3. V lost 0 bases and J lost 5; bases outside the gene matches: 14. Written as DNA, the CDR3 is TGTGCCAGCAGCGTAGCTACTAGCGGGGAGTTGCCTACACGGGCCAACGTCCTGACTTTC. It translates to CASSVATSGELPTRANVLTF.

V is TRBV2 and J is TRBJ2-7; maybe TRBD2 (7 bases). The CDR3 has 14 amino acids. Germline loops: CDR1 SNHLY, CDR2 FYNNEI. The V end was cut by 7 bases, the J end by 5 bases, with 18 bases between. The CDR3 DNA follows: TGTGCCAGCAATGGGGGGGGGCTGAGGAACGAGCAGTACTTC. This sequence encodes CASNGGGLRNEQYF. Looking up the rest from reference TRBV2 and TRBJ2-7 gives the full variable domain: EPEVTQTPSHQVTQMGQEVILRCVPISNHLYFYWYRQILGQKVEFLVSFYNNEISEKSEIFDDQFSVERPDGSNFTLKIRSTKLEDSAMYFCASNGGGLRNEQYFGPGTRLTVT.

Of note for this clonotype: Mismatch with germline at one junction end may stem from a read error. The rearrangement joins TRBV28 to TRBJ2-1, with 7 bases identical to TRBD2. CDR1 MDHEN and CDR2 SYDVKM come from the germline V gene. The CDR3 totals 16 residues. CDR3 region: CARSLERGGSYNEQFF. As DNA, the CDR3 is TGTGCCAGGAGTTTAGAGCGGGGAGGCTCCTACAATGAGCAGTTCTTC.

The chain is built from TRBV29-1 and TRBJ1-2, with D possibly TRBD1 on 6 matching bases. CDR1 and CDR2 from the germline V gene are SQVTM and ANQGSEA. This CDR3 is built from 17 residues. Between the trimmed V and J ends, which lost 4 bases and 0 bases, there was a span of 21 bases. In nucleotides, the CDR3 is TGCAGCGTTGTTGGTTGGGACATTAAGGGGGCTAACTATGGCTACACCTTC. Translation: CSVVGWDIKGANYGYTF.

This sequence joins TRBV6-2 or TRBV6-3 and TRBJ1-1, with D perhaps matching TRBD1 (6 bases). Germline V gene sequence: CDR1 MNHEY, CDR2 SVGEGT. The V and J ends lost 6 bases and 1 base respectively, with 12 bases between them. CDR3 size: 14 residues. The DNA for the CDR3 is TGTGCCAGCAGACCCCGGGGACAGAACACTGAAGCTTTCTTT. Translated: CASRPRGQNTEAFF.

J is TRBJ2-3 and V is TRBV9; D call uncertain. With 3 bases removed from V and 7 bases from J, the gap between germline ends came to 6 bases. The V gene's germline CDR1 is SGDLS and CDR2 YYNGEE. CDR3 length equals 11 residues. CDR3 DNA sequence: TGTGCCAGCAGCGACGCAAATACGCAGTATTTT. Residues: CASSDANTQYF.

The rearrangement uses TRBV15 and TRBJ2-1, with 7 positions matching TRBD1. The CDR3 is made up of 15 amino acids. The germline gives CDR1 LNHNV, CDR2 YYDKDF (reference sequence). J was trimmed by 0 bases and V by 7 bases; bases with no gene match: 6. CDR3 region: CATTLGDSSYNEQFF. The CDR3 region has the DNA TGTGCCACCACCCTAGGGGACAGCTCCTACAATGAGCAGTTCTTC.

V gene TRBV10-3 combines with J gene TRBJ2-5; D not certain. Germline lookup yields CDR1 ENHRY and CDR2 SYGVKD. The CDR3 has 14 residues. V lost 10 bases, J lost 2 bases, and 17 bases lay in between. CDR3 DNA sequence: TGTGCCACCGAAGCCCCGGGTCGACAAGAGACCCAGTACTTC. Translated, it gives CATEAPGRQETQYF.

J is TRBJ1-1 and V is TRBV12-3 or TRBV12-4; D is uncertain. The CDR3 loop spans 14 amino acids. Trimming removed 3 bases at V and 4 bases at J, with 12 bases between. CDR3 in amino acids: CASSFRLGPTEAFF. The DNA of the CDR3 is TGTGCCAGCAGTTTCCGTTTAGGGCCCACTGAAGCTTTCTTT.

This CDR3 is CASSLRLDTEAFF. The CDR3 DNA is TGTGCCAGCAGTTTAAGATTGGACACTGAAGCTTTCTTT. This chain connects TRBV12-3 or TRBV12-4 to TRBJ1-1; D is ambiguous. This CDR3 has 13 residues. V was clipped by 2 bases and J by 3 bases, with 7 bases between them.

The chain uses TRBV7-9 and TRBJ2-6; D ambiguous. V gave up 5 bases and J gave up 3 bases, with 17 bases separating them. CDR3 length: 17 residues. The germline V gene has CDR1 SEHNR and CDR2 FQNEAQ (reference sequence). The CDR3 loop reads CASSPRVNSDGANVLTF. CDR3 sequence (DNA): TGTGCCAGCAGCCCCCGGGTAAATTCGGATGGGGCCAACGTCCTGACTTTC.

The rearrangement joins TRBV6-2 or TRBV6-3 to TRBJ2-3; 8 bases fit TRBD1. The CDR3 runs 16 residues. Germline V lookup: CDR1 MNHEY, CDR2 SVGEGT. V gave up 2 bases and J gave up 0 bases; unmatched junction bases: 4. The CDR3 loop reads CASSYRGQGSTDTQYF. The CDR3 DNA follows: TGTGCCAGCAGTTACCGCGGACAGGGTAGCACAGATACGCAGTATTTT.

In DNA, the CDR3 is TGTGCCAGCAGTTACTGGCTGCCTCGGGGGGGAGTTACCTACGAGCAGTACTTC. Its translation is CASSYWLPRGGVTYEQYF. The rearrangement uses TRBV6-5 and TRBJ2-7; 8 bases agree with TRBD2. There are 18 residues in the CDR3. Trimming at V came to 1 base and at J to 2 bases, leaving 13 bases not matched to a gene. Germline loops: CDR1 MNHEY, CDR2 SVGAGI.

DNA for the CDR3: TGTGCCAGCAGCCTCCCTAATATCCGAGACAGTGGAACAGATACGCAGTATTTT. This encodes CASSLPNIRDSGTDTQYF. The chain has TRBV7-2 and TRBJ2-3; maybe TRBD1 (5 bases). The CDR3 consists of 18 residues. V was trimmed by 5 bases and J by 3 bases, leaving 24 bases between them. Per the germline V gene, CDR1 is SGHTA and CDR2 is FQGNSA.

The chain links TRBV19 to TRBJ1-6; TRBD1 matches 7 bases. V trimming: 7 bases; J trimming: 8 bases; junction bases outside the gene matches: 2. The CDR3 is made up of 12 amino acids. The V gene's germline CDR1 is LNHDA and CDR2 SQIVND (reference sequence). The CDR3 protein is CASKQGHSPLHF. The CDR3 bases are TGTGCCAGTAAACAGGGGCATTCACCCCTCCACTTT.

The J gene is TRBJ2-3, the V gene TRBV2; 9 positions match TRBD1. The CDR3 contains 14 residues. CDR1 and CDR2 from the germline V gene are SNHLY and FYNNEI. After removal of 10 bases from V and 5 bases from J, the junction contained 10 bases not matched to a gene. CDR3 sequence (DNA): TGTGCCACACAGACAGGGGGATATTTAGATACGCAGTATTTT. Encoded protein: CATQTGGYLDTQYF. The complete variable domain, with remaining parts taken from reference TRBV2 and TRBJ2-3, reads EPEVTQTPSHQVTQMGQEVILRCVPISNHLYFYWYRQILGQKVEFLVSFYNNEISEKSEIFDDQFSVERPDGSNFTLKIRSTKLEDSAMYFCATQTGGYLDTQYFGPGTRLTVL.

This CDR3 reads CASSASEGQPQHF. Written as DNA, the CDR3 is TGTGCCAGCAGCGCCTCGGAGGGTCAGCCCCAGCATTTT. The chain joins TRBV9 to TRBJ1-5; D not certain. The CDR3 has 13 amino acids. The germline V gene has CDR1 SGDLS and CDR2 YYNGEE. Trimming stripped 3 bases from V and 6 bases from J, with 10 bases between.

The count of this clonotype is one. The CDR3 DNA follows: TGTGCCAGCAGCACCATAACAGGGGGCAGGTCCCCAGATACGCAGTATTTT. Translated: CASSTITGGRSPDTQYF. This chain links TRBV5-4 with TRBJ2-3; 9 nucleotides line up with TRBD1. The germline V gene encodes CDR1 SGHNT and CDR2 YYREEE (reference sequence). The CDR3 runs 17 residues. V lost 4 bases, J lost 4 bases, and 13 bases stayed unmatched.

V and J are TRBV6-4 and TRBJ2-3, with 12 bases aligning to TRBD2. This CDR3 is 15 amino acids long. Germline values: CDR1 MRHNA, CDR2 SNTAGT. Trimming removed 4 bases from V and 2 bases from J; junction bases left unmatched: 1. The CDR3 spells CASSGTSGATDTQYF. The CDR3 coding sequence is TGTGCCAGCAGTGGGACTAGCGGGGCCACAGATACGCAGTATTTT.

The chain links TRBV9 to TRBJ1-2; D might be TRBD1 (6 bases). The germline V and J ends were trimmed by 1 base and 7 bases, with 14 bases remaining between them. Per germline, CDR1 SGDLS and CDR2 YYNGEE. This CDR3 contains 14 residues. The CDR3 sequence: CASSVSTGSLGYTF. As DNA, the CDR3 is TGTGCCAGCAGCGTATCAACAGGGTCACTTGGCTACACCTTC.

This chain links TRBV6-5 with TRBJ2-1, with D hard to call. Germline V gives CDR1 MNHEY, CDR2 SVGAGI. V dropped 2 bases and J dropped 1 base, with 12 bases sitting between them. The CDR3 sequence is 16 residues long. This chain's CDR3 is CASSYENLGSYNEQFF. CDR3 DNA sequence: TGTGCCAGCAGTTACGAGAACCTCGGGTCCTACAATGAGCAGTTCTTC.

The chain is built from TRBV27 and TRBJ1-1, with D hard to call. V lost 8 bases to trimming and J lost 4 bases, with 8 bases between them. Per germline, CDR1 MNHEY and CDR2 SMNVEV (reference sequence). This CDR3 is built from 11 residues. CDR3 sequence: CASGLVTEAFF. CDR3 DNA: TGTGCCAGCGGCCTCGTCACTGAAGCTTTCTTT.

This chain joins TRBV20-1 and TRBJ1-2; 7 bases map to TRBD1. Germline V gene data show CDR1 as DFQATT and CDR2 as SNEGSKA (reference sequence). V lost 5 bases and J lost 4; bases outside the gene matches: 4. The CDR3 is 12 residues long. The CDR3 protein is CSARDRPYGYTF. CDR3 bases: TGCAGTGCTCGGGACAGACCCTATGGCTACACCTTC.

CDR3 coding DNA: TGCAGTGCTAGAGCTCCGGGACAGAGTTACAATGAGCAGTTCTTC. Protein sequence: CSARAPGQSYNEQFF. The chain has TRBV20-1 and TRBJ2-1; 7 nucleotides align to TRBD1. This CDR3 comprises 15 residues. CDR1 DFQATT and CDR2 SNEGSKA come from the germline V gene (reference sequence). The ends lost 1 base at V and 4 bases at J; junction bases unmatched: 7.

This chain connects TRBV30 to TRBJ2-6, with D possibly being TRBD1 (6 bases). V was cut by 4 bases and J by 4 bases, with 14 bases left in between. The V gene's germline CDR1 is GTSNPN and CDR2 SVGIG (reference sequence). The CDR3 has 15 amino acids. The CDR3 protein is CAWTYRVSGANVLTF. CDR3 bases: TGTGCCTGGACTTACAGGGTGTCCGGGGCCAACGTCCTGACTTTC.

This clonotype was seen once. In DNA form, the CDR3 reads TGCGCCAGCGGCCAGGGGAACTCCTACGAGCAGTACTTC. Its protein is CASGQGNSYEQYF. This chain joins TRBV10-2 and TRBJ2-7, with D perhaps TRBD1 (6 bases). Germline CDR1 and CDR2: WSHSY and SAAADI. The length of the CDR3 is 13 residues. V dropped 8 bases and J dropped 0 bases, with 11 bases sitting between them.